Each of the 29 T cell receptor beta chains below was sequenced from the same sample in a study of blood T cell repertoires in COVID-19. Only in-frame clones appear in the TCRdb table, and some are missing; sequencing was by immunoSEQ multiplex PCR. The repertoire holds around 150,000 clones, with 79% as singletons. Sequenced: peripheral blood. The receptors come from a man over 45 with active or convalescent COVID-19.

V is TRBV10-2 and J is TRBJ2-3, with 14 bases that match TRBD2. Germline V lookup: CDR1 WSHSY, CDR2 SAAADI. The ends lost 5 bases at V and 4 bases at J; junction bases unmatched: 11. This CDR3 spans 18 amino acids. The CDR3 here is CASSPTGTSGSRADTQYF. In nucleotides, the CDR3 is TGCGCCAGCAGTCCGACCGGGACTAGCGGGAGTAGAGCAGATACGCAGTATTTT.

The CDR3 DNA reads as TGTGCCAGCAGCCAAGGAGCAGGGAACCGATCACCCCTCCACTTT. It codes for CASSQGAGNRSPLHF. The chain couples TRBV3-1 (or the pseudogene TRBV3-2) to TRBJ1-6; TRBD1 might be the D (5 bases). Germline loops: CDR1 LGHDT, CDR2 YNNKEL (reference sequence). CDR3 length equals 15 residues. The germline V and J ends were trimmed by 1 base and 10 bases, with 14 bases remaining between them.

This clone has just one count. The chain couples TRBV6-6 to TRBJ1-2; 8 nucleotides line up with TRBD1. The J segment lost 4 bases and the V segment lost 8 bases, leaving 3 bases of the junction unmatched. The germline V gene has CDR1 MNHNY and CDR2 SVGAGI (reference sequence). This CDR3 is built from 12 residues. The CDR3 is CASQTGVYGYTF. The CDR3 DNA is TGTGCCAGCCAGACAGGGGTCTATGGCTACACCTTC.

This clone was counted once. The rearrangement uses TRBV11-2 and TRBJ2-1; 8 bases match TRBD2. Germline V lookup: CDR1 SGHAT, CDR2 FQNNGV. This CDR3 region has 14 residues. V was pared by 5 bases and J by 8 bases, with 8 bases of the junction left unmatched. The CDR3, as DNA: TGTGCCAGCAGCCTAAGCGGGAGCTTTTATGAGCAGTTCTTC. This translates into CASSLSGSFYEQFF. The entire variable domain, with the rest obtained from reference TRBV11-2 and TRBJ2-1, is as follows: EAGVAQSPRYKIIEKRQSVAFWCNPISGHATLYWYQQILGQGPKLLIQFQNNGVVDDSQLPKDRFSAERLKGVDSTLKIQPAKLEDSAVYLCASSLSGSFYEQFFGPGTRLTVL.

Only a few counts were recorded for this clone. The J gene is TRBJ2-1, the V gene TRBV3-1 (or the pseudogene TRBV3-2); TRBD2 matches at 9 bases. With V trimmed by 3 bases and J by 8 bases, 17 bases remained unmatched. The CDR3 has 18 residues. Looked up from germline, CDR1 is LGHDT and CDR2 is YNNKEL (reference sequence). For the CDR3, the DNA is TGTGCCAGCAGCCATTCCGCTCCGACTAGCGGCCTACAAGATGAGCAGTTCTTC. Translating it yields CASSHSAPTSGLQDEQFF.

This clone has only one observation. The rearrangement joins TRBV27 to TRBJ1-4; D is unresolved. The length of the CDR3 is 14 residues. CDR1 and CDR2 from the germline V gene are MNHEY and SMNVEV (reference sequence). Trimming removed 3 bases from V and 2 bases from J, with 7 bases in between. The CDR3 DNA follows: TGTGCCAGCAGTTTGCTCCAGACTAATGAAAAACTGTTTTTT. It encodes CASSLLQTNEKLFF.

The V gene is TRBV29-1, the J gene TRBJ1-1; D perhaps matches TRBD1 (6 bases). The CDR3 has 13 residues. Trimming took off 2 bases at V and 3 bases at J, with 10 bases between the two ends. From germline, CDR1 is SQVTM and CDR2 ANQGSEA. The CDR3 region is CSVELGGYTEAFF. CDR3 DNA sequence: TGCAGCGTTGAATTAGGGGGATACACTGAAGCTTTCTTT.

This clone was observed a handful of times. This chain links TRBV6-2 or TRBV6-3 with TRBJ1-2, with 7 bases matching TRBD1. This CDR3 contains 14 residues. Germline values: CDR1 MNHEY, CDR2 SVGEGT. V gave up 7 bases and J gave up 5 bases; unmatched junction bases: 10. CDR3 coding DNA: TGTGCCAGCACCCCCAAGGGGGCCCTTTATGGCTACACCTTC. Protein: CASTPKGALYGYTF.

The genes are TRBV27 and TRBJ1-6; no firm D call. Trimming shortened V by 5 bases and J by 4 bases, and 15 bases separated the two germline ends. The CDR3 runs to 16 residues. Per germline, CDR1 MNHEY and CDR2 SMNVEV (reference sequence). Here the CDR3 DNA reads TGTGCCAGCAGTCCACTCGGACTTACGTATAATTCACCCCTCCACTTT. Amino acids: CASSPLGLTYNSPLHF.

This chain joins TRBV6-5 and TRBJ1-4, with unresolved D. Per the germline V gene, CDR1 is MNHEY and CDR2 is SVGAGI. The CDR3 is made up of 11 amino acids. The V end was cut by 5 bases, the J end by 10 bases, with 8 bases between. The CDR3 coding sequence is TGTGCCAGCAGTCCTGGAGGAAAACTGTTTTTT. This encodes CASSPGGKLFF.

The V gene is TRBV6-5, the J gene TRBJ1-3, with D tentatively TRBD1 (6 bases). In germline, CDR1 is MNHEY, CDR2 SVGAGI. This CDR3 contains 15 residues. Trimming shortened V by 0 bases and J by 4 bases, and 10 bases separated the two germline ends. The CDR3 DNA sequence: TGTGCCAGCAGTTACTCGCCAGGGGAAGGAAACACCATATATTTT. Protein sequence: CASSYSPGEGNTIYF.

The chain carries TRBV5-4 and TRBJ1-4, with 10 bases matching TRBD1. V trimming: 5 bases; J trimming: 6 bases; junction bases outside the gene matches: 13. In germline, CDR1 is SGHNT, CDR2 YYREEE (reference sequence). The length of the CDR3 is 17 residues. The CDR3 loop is CASSNPDRGLEDEKLFF. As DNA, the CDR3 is TGTGCCAGCAGTAATCCCGACAGGGGGCTTGAAGATGAAAAACTGTTTTTT.

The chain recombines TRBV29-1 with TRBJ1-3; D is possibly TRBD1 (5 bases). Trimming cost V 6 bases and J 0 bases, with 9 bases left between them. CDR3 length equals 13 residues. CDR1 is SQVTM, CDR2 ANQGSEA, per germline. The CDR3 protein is CSVTENSGNTIYF. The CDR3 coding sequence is TGCAGCGTGACAGAAAACTCTGGAAACACCATATATTTT.

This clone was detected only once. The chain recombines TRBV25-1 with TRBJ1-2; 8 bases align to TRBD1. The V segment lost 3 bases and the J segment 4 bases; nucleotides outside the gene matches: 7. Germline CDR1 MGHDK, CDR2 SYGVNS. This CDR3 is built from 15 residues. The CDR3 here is CASSDGGQGGYGYTF. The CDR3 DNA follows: TGTGCCAGCAGTGACGGAGGACAGGGAGGCTATGGCTACACCTTC.

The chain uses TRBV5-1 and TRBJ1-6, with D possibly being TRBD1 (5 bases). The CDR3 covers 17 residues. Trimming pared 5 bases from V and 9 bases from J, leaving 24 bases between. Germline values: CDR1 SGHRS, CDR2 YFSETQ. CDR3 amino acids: CASSPLPRGAGGSPLHF. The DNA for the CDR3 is TGCGCCAGCAGTCCTCTCCCAAGAGGGGCGGGAGGTTCACCCCTCCACTTT. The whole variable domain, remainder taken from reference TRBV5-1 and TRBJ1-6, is KAGVTQTPRYLIKTRGQQVTLSCSPISGHRSVSWYQQTPGQGLQFLFEYFSETQRNKGNFPGRFSGRQFSNSRSEMNVSTLELGDSALYLCASSPLPRGAGGSPLHFGNGTRLTVT.

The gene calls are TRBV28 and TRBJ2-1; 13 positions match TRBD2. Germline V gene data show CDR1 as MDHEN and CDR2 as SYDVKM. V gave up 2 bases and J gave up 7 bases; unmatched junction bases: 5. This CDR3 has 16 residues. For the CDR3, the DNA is TGTGCCAGCAGTTTACGGACTAGCGGGAGCGGGAATGAGCAGTTCTTC. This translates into CASSLRTSGSGNEQFF.

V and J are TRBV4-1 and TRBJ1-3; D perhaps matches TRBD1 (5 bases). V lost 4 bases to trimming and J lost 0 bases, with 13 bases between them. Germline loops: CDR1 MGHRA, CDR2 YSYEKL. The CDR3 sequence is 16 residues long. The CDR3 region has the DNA TGCGCCAGCAGCCCCGGGAGGGGTCTCTCTGGAAACACCATATATTTT. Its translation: CASSPGRGLSGNTIYF.

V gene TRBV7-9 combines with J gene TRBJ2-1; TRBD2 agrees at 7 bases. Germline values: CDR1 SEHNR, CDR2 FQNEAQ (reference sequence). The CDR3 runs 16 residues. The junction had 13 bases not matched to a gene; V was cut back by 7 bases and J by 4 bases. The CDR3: CASTQLGGTRYNEQFF. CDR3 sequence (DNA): TGTGCCAGCACCCAATTGGGGGGGACCCGGTACAATGAGCAGTTCTTC.

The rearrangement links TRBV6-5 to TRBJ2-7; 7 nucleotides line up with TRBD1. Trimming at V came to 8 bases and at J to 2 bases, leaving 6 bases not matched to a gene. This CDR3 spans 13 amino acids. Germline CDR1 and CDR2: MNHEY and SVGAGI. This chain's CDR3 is CASGETGTYEQYF. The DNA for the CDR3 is TGTGCCAGCGGAGAGACAGGGACCTACGAGCAGTACTTC.

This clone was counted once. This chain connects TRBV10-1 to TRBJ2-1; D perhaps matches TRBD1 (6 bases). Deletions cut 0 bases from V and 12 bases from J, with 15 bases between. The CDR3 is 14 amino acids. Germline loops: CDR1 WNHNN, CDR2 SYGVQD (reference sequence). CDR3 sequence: CASSESGRPRGQFF. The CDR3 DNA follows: TGCGCCAGCAGTGAGTCGGGAAGGCCCAGGGGGCAGTTCTTC.

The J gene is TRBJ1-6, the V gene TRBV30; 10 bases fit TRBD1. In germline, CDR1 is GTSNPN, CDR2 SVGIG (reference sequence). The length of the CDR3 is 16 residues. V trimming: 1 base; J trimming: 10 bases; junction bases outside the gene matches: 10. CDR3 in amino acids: CAWSARAGQGRSPLHF. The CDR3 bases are TGTGCCTGGAGTGCCCGTGCGGGACAGGGGCGGTCACCCCTCCACTTT.

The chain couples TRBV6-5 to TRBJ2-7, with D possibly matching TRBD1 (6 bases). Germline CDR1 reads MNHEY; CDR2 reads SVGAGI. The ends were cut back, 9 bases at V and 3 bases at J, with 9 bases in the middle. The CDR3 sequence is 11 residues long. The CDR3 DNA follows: TGTGCCAGTTCGGACAGCTACGAGCAGTACTTC. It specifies CASSDSYEQYF.

The chain's CDR3 is CASSQVPGASNQPQHF. CDR3 coding DNA: TGTGCCAGCAGCCAAGTTCCAGGGGCAAGCAATCAGCCCCAGCATTTT. The rearrangement joins TRBV3-1 (or the pseudogene TRBV3-2) to TRBJ1-5; perhaps TRBD1 as D (6 bases). With 1 base removed from V and 1 base from J, the gap between germline ends came to 11 bases. Looked up from germline, CDR1 is LGHDT and CDR2 is YNNKEL (reference sequence). The CDR3 length is 16 residues.

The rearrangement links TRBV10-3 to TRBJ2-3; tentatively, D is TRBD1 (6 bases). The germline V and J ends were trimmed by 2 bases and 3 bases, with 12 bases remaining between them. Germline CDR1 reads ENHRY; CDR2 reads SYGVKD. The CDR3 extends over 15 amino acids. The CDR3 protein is CAISEGRGVTDTQYF. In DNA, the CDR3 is TGTGCCATCAGTGAGGGCAGGGGTGTAACAGATACGCAGTATTTT.

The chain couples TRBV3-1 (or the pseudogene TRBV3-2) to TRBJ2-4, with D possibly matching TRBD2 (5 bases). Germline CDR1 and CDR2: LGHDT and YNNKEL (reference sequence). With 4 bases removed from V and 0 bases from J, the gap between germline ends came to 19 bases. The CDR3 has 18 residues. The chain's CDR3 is CASSPSSIVRLAKNIQYF. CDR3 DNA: TGTGCCAGCAGCCCTAGCTCAATCGTCAGATTAGCCAAAAACATTCAGTACTTC.

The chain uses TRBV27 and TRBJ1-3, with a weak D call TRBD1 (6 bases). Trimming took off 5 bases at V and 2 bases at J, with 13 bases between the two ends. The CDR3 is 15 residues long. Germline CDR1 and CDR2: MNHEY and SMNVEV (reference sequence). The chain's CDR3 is CASSLTGSTGNTIYF. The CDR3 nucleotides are TGTGCCAGCAGTCTCACAGGGTCCACTGGAAACACCATATATTTT.

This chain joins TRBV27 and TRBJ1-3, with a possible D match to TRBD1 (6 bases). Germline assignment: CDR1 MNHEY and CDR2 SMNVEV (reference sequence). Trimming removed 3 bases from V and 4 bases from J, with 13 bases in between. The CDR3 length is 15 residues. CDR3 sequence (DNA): TGTGCCAGCAGTTTCGGCCAGGGGCCGGGAAACACCATATATTTT. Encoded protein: CASSFGQGPGNTIYF.

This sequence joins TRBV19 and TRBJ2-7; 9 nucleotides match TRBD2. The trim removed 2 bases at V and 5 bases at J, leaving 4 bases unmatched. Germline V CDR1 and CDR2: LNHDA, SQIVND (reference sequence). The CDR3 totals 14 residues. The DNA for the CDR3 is TGTGCCAGTAGTATATCTAGCGGGATTGACGAGCAGTACTTC. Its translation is CASSISSGIDEQYF. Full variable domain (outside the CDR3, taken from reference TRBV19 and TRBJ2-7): DGGITQSPKYLFRKEGQNVTLSCEQNLNHDAMYWYRQDPGQGLRLIYYSQIVNDFQKGDIAEGYSVSREKKESFPLTVTSAQKNPTAFYLCASSISSGIDEQYFGPGTRLTVT.

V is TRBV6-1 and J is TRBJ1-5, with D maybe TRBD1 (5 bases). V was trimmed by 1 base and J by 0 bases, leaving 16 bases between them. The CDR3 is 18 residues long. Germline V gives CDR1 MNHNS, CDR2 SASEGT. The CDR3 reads CASSEGAGGLSSNQPQHF. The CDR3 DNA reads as TGTGCCAGCAGTGAAGGGGCGGGGGGGTTGAGTAGCAATCAGCCCCAGCATTTT.